Listed here are 18 T cell receptor beta chains from one sample, sequenced in a study of identical twins. Each CDR3 protein is one row after TCRdb ran MiXCR on the 5' RACE reads. The repertoire has some 330,000 distinct CDR3 sequences, roughly 9% of them found once; the top ten carry more than 8%. What was sequenced was naive T cells sorted from blood. Every receptor here comes from a woman in her 50s in good health.

This clonotype was seen repeatedly, ten times or more. V and J are TRBV14 and TRBJ2-1; 9 bases fit TRBD2. This CDR3 is built from 15 residues. CDR1 and CDR2 from the germline V gene are SGHDN and FVKESK. Trimming at V came to 3 bases and at J to 7 bases, leaving 7 bases not matched to a gene. The CDR3 nucleotides read TGTGCCAGCAGCCAGTATAGCGGGAGCTTAAATGAGCAGTTCTTC. It specifies CASSQYSGSLNEQFF.

The chain joins TRBV6-2 or TRBV6-3 to TRBJ2-1; no firm D call. V dropped 2 bases and J dropped 7 bases, with 6 bases sitting between them. Germline-derived CDR1 and CDR2 are MNHEY and SVGEGT. There are 12 residues in the CDR3. This chain's CDR3 is CASSYIVNEQFF. CDR3 nucleotide sequence: TGTGCCAGCAGTTACATAGTAAATGAGCAGTTCTTC.

This clonotype occurred many times. The V call is TRBV29-1, the J call TRBJ2-1; 10 bases agree with TRBD1. The CDR3 contains 15 residues. CDR1 and CDR2 from the germline V gene are SQVTM and ANQGSEA. V lost 4 bases and J lost 1; bases outside the gene matches: 4. CDR3 sequence reads: CSVAGTGESYNEQFF. As DNA, the CDR3 is TGCAGCGTTGCGGGGACAGGGGAATCCTACAATGAGCAGTTCTTC.

This clonotype occurred a few times. V is TRBV9 and J is TRBJ1-1; no firm D call. The germline CDR1 and CDR2 sequences are SGDLS and YYNGEE. The CDR3 has 13 residues. Trimming shortened V by 4 bases and J by 11 bases, and 18 bases separated the two germline ends. The CDR3 nucleotides read TGTGCCAGCAGCCGAGGGAGGATTGAGGAGGCTTTCTTT. This sequence encodes CASSRGRIEEAFF.

This chain links TRBV7-9 with TRBJ1-4; D ambiguous. The V gene's germline CDR1 is SEHNR and CDR2 FQNEAQ (reference sequence). This CDR3 comprises 15 residues. The V end was cut by 2 bases, the J end by 2 bases, with 9 bases between. The CDR3 here is CASSLLSATNEKLFF. The CDR3 DNA follows: TGTGCCAGCAGCTTACTTTCGGCGACTAATGAAAAACTGTTTTTT.

There are many counts of this clonotype. The rearrangement links TRBV29-1 to TRBJ2-7, with TRBD1 matching over 9 bases. The V segment lost 6 bases and the J segment 3 bases; nucleotides outside the gene matches: 3. This CDR3 has 12 amino acids. Germline V gene lookup returns CDR1 SQVTM and CDR2 ANQGSEA. The CDR3 nucleotides read TGCAGCGTCCGACAGGGGGGCTACGAGCAGTACTTC. Translated, it gives CSVRQGGYEQYF.

A few counts support this clonotype. The rearrangement uses TRBV12-3 or TRBV12-4 and TRBJ1-2, with a possible D match to TRBD1 (6 bases). V was shortened by 2 bases and J by 6 bases, with 13 bases between the two germline ends. The CDR3 spans 14 residues. CDR3 loop: CASSLHRDKDGYTF. Written as DNA, the CDR3 is TGTGCCAGCAGTTTACACCGGGACAAAGATGGCTACACCTTC.

This chain connects TRBV20-1 to TRBJ1-1; D is unresolved. With 1 base removed from V and 0 bases from J, the gap between germline ends came to 6 bases. Germline V gene lookup returns CDR1 DFQATT and CDR2 SNEGSKA (reference sequence). The length of the CDR3 is 13 residues. Written as DNA, the CDR3 is TGCAGTGCTAGAGTCAACCTGAACACTGAAGCTTTCTTT. Encoded protein: CSARVNLNTEAFF.

In its sample, this clonotype was seen a few times. This sequence joins TRBV5-1 and TRBJ1-4; D ambiguous. The V gene lost 4 bases and the J gene lost 0 bases, with 10 bases spanning the gap. Germline assignment: CDR1 SGHRS and CDR2 YFSETQ. The CDR3 has 15 residues. The DNA of the CDR3 is TGCGCCAGCAGCCCCGTCCATGCAACTAATGAAAAACTGTTTTTT. This gives the protein CASSPVHATNEKLFF. Complete variable domain (other parts from reference TRBV5-1 and TRBJ1-4): KAGVTQTPRYLIKTRGQQVTLSCSPISGHRSVSWYQQTPGQGLQFLFEYFSETQRNKGNFPGRFSGRQFSNSRSEMNVSTLELGDSALYLCASSPVHATNEKLFFGSGTQLSVL.

This sequence joins TRBV14 and TRBJ2-1; a weak D match, TRBD2 (5 bases). The CDR3 consists of 16 residues. Germline V gene sequence: CDR1 SGHDN, CDR2 FVKESK. V was pared by 1 base and J by 3 bases, with 13 bases between. CDR3 amino acids: CASSQVGSAHYNEQFF. CDR3 DNA: TGTGCCAGCAGCCAAGTGGGTAGCGCTCACTACAATGAGCAGTTCTTC. The full variable domain, rest sourced from reference TRBV14 and TRBJ2-1, is EAGVTQFPSHSVIEKGQTVTLRCDPISGHDNLYWYRRVMGKEIKFLLHFVKESKQDESGMPNNRFLAERTGGTYSTLKVQPAELEDSGVYFCASSQVGSAHYNEQFFGPGTRLTVL.

This clonotype was found a few times. The chain links TRBV12-3 or TRBV12-4 to TRBJ2-2, with TRBD2 matching 7 bases. The CDR3 totals 14 residues. Unmatched junction bases numbered 5, after V lost 3 bases and J lost 7 bases. The CDR3 nucleotides are TGTGCCAGCAGTTTGGTACGGGGGGTCGGGGAGCTGTTTTTT. It encodes CASSLVRGVGELFF.

The chain uses TRBV20-1 and TRBJ2-7, with D possibly being TRBD1 or TRBD2 (7 bases each). Germline values: CDR1 DFQATT, CDR2 SNEGSKA (reference sequence). V was shortened by 2 bases and J by 1 base, with 12 bases between the two germline ends. This CDR3 is built from 14 residues. The CDR3 coding sequence is TGCAGTGCTAGACAGGGGGAGGGTTCCTACGAGCAGTACTTC. Amino acids: CSARQGEGSYEQYF.

This clonotype was recorded a few times. The CDR3 here is CATSRGTQIGYEQYF. The CDR3 bases are TGTGCCACCAGCAGAGGGACTCAGATAGGGTACGAGCAGTACTTC. The chain combines TRBV15 with TRBJ2-7, with D maybe TRBD2 (5 bases). Germline V lookup: CDR1 LNHNV, CDR2 YYDKDF (reference sequence). V lost 1 base, J lost 4 bases, and 14 bases lay in between. CDR3 length equals 15 residues.

The chain links TRBV18 to TRBJ2-2; 10 nucleotides align to TRBD2. This CDR3 comprises 15 residues. Per the germline V gene, CDR1 is KGHSH and CDR2 is LQKENI. J gave up 5 bases and V 0 bases, and 0 bases lay outside the gene matches. CDR3 coding DNA: TGTGCCAGCTCACCACCGGGACTAGCGACCGGGGAGCTGTTTTTT. Residues: CASSPPGLATGELFF.

This clonotype was seen more than once but under ten times. This chain links TRBV5-1 with TRBJ2-1; 7 nucleotides line up with TRBD2. Trimming took 4 bases from V and 1 from J; bases not matched to a gene: 2. The CDR3 covers 14 residues. From germline, CDR1 is SGHRS and CDR2 YFSETQ. The CDR3 DNA sequence: TGCGCCAGCAGCCGCGGGGGTTCCTACAATGAGCAGTTCTTC. It translates to CASSRGGSYNEQFF.

The J gene is TRBJ1-1, the V gene TRBV5-1; perhaps TRBD1 as D (5 bases). The CDR3 has 12 amino acids. Germline V gene sequence: CDR1 SGHRS, CDR2 YFSETQ. V was trimmed by 2 bases and J by 7 bases, leaving 9 bases between them. The chain's CDR3 is CASSFPQGEAFF. CDR3 bases: TGCGCCAGCAGCTTCCCTCAGGGTGAAGCTTTCTTT.

V gene TRBV15 combines with J gene TRBJ1-2; D remains unclear. The CDR3 has 15 amino acids. The ends were cut back, 1 base at V and 6 bases at J, with 15 bases in the middle. Germline assignment: CDR1 LNHNV and CDR2 YYDKDF (reference sequence). The CDR3 region is CATSRGPTRMDGYTF. The CDR3 nucleotides read TGTGCCACCAGCAGAGGTCCGACTAGGATGGATGGCTACACCTTC.

This clonotype has a handful of counts. J is TRBJ1-6 and V is TRBV6-4; 7 bases are a match to TRBD1. V was clipped by 5 bases and J by 10 bases; unmatched bases: 8. The CDR3 sequence is 14 residues long. Germline CDR1 reads MRHNA; CDR2 reads SNTAGT. The CDR3 coding sequence is TGTGCCAGCAGTCTACAGGGGAATCGCTCACCCCTCCACTTT. Encoded protein: CASSLQGNRSPLHF.